These 22 T cell receptor beta chains originate from one sample sequenced in a study of shared clonotypes between healthy human individuals (dated by TCRdb to the early 2020s). Library creation used the immunoSEQ multiplex PCR assay. TCRdb mirrors the immuneACCESS table, restricted to in-frame sequences. Some clones are absent from its copies; in checked studies, under half trace to an unresolved V gene, and the reason for the others is unknown. Here the sample has a few million clones; approximately 93% occur a single time. The ten biggest clones cover under 0.45% of the sample. The material sequenced was naive CD4+ T cells from PBMCs. In light of the paper, this sample's cell subset or site label describes: CD45RA+ positively selected. The receptors here all came from a man in his late teens or twenties in good health. Some clones in this sample may be carry-over from other donors' samples.

The chain joins TRBV27 to TRBJ2-3; D is unclear. V lost 0 bases, J lost 3 bases, and 13 bases lay in between. Germline CDR1 reads MNHEY; CDR2 reads SMNVEV (reference sequence). The CDR3 is made up of 16 amino acids. The CDR3 nucleotides are TGTGCCAGCAGTTTATCCCTCCCTGTGGTAACAGATACGCAGTATTTT. The encoded protein is CASSLSLPVVTDTQYF.

A note on this clone: Other nucleotide sequences in the sample specify the same CDR3. This chain links TRBV7-2 with TRBJ2-7; 8 nucleotides match TRBD1. Germline CDR1 SGHTA, CDR2 FQGNSA. This CDR3 is built from 15 residues. V shed 1 base, J shed 3 bases, and the junction held 5 bases outside the gene matches. CDR3 sequence: CASSLGWTGNYEQYF. DNA of the CDR3: TGTGCCAGCAGCTTAGGCTGGACAGGGAACTACGAGCAGTACTTC.

This clone has a handful of counts. The rearrangement uses TRBV18 and TRBJ2-7, with 10 positions matching TRBD1. The CDR3 contains 14 residues. Germline V gene lookup returns CDR1 KGHSH and CDR2 LQKENI. The J segment lost 6 bases and the V segment lost 6 bases, leaving 8 bases of the junction unmatched. The CDR3 loop is CASSRDRGGSEQYF. The CDR3 DNA is TGTGCCAGCTCCCGGGACAGGGGAGGATCCGAGCAGTACTTC.

For the CDR3, the DNA is TGTGCCAGCAGTTTGATGGGAGCGGGCCTGTCCAGCGAGCAGTTCTTC. Translated, it gives CASSLMGAGLSSEQFF. V usage is TRBV28 and J usage is TRBJ2-1; maybe TRBD2 (6 bases). Between the trimmed V and J ends, which lost 3 bases and 10 bases, there was a span of 22 bases. From germline, CDR1 is MDHEN and CDR2 SYDVKM. CDR3 length equals 16 residues.

This clone appeared a single time. This specimen includes other DNA sequences encoding the same CDR3. The V and J genes are TRBV7-9 and TRBJ2-3, with D uncertain. Germline-derived CDR1 and CDR2 are SEHNR and FQNEAQ (reference sequence). The CDR3 sequence is 14 residues long. Deletions cut 3 bases from V and 2 bases from J, with 9 bases between. CDR3 amino acids: CASSFDRATDTQYF. CDR3 bases: TGTGCCAGCAGCTTCGACCGGGCCACAGATACGCAGTATTTT.

CDR3 sequence: CSVTRGTEAFF. CDR3 in DNA: TGCAGCGTTACCCGTGGCACTGAAGCTTTCTTT. The rearrangement joins TRBV29-1 to TRBJ1-1; D is ambiguous. The CDR3 is 11 amino acids. V was cut by 5 bases and J by 4 bases, with 8 bases left in between. Germline loops: CDR1 SQVTM, CDR2 ANQGSEA.

V is TRBV7-9 and J is TRBJ2-7; tentatively, D is TRBD1 or TRBD2 (5 bases each). CDR3 length: 16 amino acids. The V gene's germline CDR1 is SEHNR and CDR2 FQNEAQ (reference sequence). V lost 2 bases, J lost 5 bases, and 19 bases lay in between. The CDR3 sequence: CASSLLGDGASHEQYF. The CDR3 DNA reads as TGTGCCAGCAGCTTATTGGGGGATGGGGCGTCCCACGAGCAGTACTTC.

The rearrangement joins TRBV28 to TRBJ2-7; 8 nucleotides align to TRBD1. Germline CDR1 reads MDHEN; CDR2 reads SYDVKM. The CDR3 covers 14 residues. Losses at the gene ends were 4 bases for V and 4 bases for J; bases not matched to a gene: 6. CDR3 amino acids: CASSSTGEQYEQYF. The CDR3 DNA reads TGTGCCAGCAGTTCGACAGGGGAGCAGTACGAGCAGTACTTC.

This clone has only a few counts. The rearrangement links TRBV2 to TRBJ1-4, with TRBD1 matching 8 bases. This CDR3 is 15 amino acids long. Trimming at V came to 4 bases and at J to 7 bases, leaving 8 bases not matched to a gene. Germline values: CDR1 SNHLY, CDR2 FYNNEI. The DNA for the CDR3 is TGTGCCAGCAGTGGCTTGACAGGGGTGCGTGAAAAACTGTTTTTT. Its protein is CASSGLTGVREKLFF. The full variable domain, rest sourced from reference TRBV2 and TRBJ1-4, is EPEVTQTPSHQVTQMGQEVILRCVPISNHLYFYWYRQILGQKVEFLVSFYNNEISEKSEIFDDQFSVERPDGSNFTLKIRSTKLEDSAMYFCASSGLTGVREKLFFGSGTQLSVL.

This chain uses TRBV28 with TRBJ1-1; TRBD1 matches at 7 bases. The CDR3 loop spans 13 amino acids. Germline loops: CDR1 MDHEN, CDR2 SYDVKM. J gave up 3 bases and V 5 bases, and 3 bases lay outside the gene matches. The CDR3: CASSPGGDTEAFF. In DNA, the CDR3 is TGTGCCAGCAGTCCAGGGGGGGACACTGAAGCTTTCTTT.

Here the CDR3 reads CASSYPGNYEQYF. The CDR3 nucleotides read TGTGCCAGCAGTTACCCCGGGAACTACGAGCAGTACTTC. The rearrangement uses TRBV6-9 and TRBJ2-5, with a weak D call TRBD2 (5 bases). The J call may be incorrect, as the DNA end agrees better with TRBJ2-7. The CDR3 length is 13 residues. Germline V gene sequence: CDR1 MNHGY, CDR2 SVAAGI.

The chain joins TRBV5-1 to TRBJ2-7, with TRBD2 as a possible D gene (5 bases). The germline V gene has CDR1 SGHRS and CDR2 YFSETQ. This CDR3 is 15 amino acids long. The germline V and J ends were trimmed by 5 bases and 3 bases, with 18 bases remaining between them. In nucleotides, the CDR3 is TGCGCCAGCAGTTCAGAGGGCAGCGGAGTCTACGAGCAGTACTTC. Translated, it gives CASSSEGSGVYEQYF.

This rearrangement joins TRBV30 to TRBJ2-5; maybe TRBD2 (5 bases). Germline V gene lookup returns CDR1 GTSNPN and CDR2 SVGIG (reference sequence). Trimming removed 5 bases at V and 11 bases at J, with 24 bases between. There are 14 residues in the CDR3. The chain's CDR3 is CAWGRGSLTIQQYF. As DNA, the CDR3 is TGTGCCTGGGGCCGAGGGTCACTTACCATCCAGCAGTACTTC.

The chain recombines TRBV5-1 with TRBJ1-2; D uncertain. This CDR3 has 14 amino acids. Trimming removed 0 bases at V and 5 bases at J, with 11 bases between. From germline, CDR1 is SGHRS and CDR2 YFSETQ. Here the CDR3 reads CASSLDGSKYGYTF. The CDR3 DNA follows: TGCGCCAGCAGCTTGGATGGGTCAAAGTATGGCTACACCTTC.

This chain connects TRBV28 to TRBJ1-5; D ambiguous. V was cut by 2 bases and J by 5 bases, with 4 bases left in between. In germline, CDR1 is MDHEN, CDR2 SYDVKM. The CDR3 runs 12 residues. The DNA for the CDR3 is TGTGCCAGCAGTTTACTCCATCAGCCCCAGCATTTT. Protein product: CASSLLHQPQHF.

As to this clone: This sample includes further DNA sequences coding for the same CDR3. The chain carries TRBV27 and TRBJ2-2, with D uncertain. The CDR3 is 13 residues long. V lost 6 bases, J lost 1 base, and 6 bases lay in between. From germline, CDR1 is MNHEY and CDR2 SMNVEV (reference sequence). CDR3 DNA sequence: TGTGCCAGCAGCTCAGGGAACACCGGGGAGCTGTTTTTT. Amino acid sequence: CASSSGNTGELFF.

V gene TRBV30 combines with J gene TRBJ2-7, with D perhaps matching TRBD1 or TRBD2 (5 bases each). The V and J ends lost 1 base and 2 bases respectively, with 15 bases between them. CDR3 length equals 15 residues. Germline CDR1 reads GTSNPN; CDR2 reads SVGIG (reference sequence). The CDR3 sequence: CAWSGRSGAPYEQYF. CDR3 nucleotide sequence: TGTGCCTGGAGTGGGCGCTCCGGGGCCCCCTACGAGCAGTACTTC.

Points on this clone: The same CDR3 arises from other DNA sequences in this sample as well. The V and J genes are TRBV6-5 and TRBJ1-1; D is unclear. Germline values: CDR1 MNHEY, CDR2 SVGAGI. V lost 3 bases to trimming and J lost 8 bases, with 7 bases between them. CDR3 length equals 11 residues. In nucleotides, the CDR3 is TGTGCCAGCAGTTATTTAGCAGAAGCTTTCTTT. Its protein product is CASSYLAEAFF.

The chain uses TRBV7-2 and TRBJ2-5; TRBD2 might be the D (5 bases). Germline lookup yields CDR1 SGHTA and CDR2 FQGNSA. CDR3 length: 15 residues. With 0 bases removed from V and 5 bases from J, the gap between germline ends came to 13 bases. The CDR3 spells CASSLASGVGETQYF. The CDR3 DNA reads as TGTGCCAGCAGCTTAGCGTCCGGGGTGGGGGAGACCCAGTACTTC.

On this clone itself: Different DNA sequences within this sample yield the same CDR3. This sequence joins TRBV18 and TRBJ2-3; a weak D match, TRBD1 (6 bases). The CDR3 is made up of 15 amino acids. V shed 2 bases and J shed 0 bases, with 9 bases lying between them. CDR1 and CDR2 from the germline V gene are KGHSH and LQKENI. CDR3 in amino acids: CASSPGQLSTDTQYF. CDR3 coding DNA: TGTGCCAGCTCACCAGGACAGCTAAGCACAGATACGCAGTATTTT.

This chain joins TRBV28 and TRBJ1-2; possibly TRBD1 for D (6 bases). The CDR3 runs to 14 residues. Germline V gives CDR1 MDHEN, CDR2 SYDVKM. V lost 5 bases and J 3 bases, leaving 13 bases between the germline ends. The chain's CDR3 is CASSPPGQHYGYTF. The CDR3 DNA sequence: TGTGCCAGCAGTCCTCCTGGACAGCACTATGGCTACACCTTC.

The V gene is TRBV7-9, the J gene TRBJ1-6; D possibly corresponds to TRBD1 (6 bases). Germline assignment: CDR1 SEHNR and CDR2 FQNEAQ (reference sequence). Trimming took 5 bases from V and 5 from J, leaving 10 bases between them. This CDR3 contains 14 residues. The CDR3 DNA follows: TGTGCCAGCAGCCGGACAGCGAATAATTCACCCCTCCACTTT. It yields the protein CASSRTANNSPLHF.